This T cell receptor beta chain was profiled in a study of beta chain features in type 1 diabetes. Reverse transcription of all isolated RNA meant that expressed TCRB transcripts were sequenced. Using immunoSEQ multiplex PCR, the repertoire was profiled, and TCRdb retains in-frame clones only, with some absent. Of about 340,000 clones in the sample, roughly 8% are singletons; the top ten hold 0.44%. This clone was counted between two and nine times. The antigen remains unidentified. CDR1 and CDR2 from the germline V gene are SGHAT and FQNNGV. This CDR3 has 15 amino acids. Between the trimmed V and J ends, which lost 3 bases and 5 bases, there was a span of 13 bases. Findings and limits, study-wide: A cDNA-based sequencing approach could over-represent cells with high TCR expression. VDJ junctions from type 1 diabetes patients carried fewer insertions and larger deletions.

The V call is TRBV11-2, the J call TRBJ2-2; possibly TRBD2 for D (6 bases). Source material: central memory CD4+ T cells from blood. The receptor comes from a woman under 30 in good health. In nucleotides, the CDR3 is TGTGCCAGCAGCTTCTACGGGAGTATAACCGGGGAGCTGTTTTTT. This translates into CASSFYGSITGELFF.